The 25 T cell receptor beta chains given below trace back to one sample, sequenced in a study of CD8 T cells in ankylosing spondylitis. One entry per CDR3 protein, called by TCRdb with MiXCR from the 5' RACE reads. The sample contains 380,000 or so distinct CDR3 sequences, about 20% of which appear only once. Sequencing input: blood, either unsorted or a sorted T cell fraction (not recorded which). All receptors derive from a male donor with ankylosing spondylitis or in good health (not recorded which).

CDR3 sequence: CASSYSGGQGYYEQYF. CDR3 nucleotide sequence: TGTGCCAGCAGTTACTCTGGAGGACAGGGGTACTACGAGCAGTACTTC. The chain is built from TRBV6-5 and TRBJ2-7; 9 positions agree with TRBD1. This CDR3 spans 16 amino acids. Germline V lookup: CDR1 MNHEY, CDR2 SVGAGI. The V gene end was trimmed by 0 bases and the J gene end by 3 bases; junction bases not matched to a gene: 6.

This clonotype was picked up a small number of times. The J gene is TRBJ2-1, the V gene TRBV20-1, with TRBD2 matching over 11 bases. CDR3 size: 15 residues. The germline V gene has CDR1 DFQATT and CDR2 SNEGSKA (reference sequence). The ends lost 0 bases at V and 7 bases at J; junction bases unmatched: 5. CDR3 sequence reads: CSAREALAGGNEQFF. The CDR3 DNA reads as TGCAGTGCTAGAGAAGCGCTAGCGGGGGGTAATGAGCAGTTCTTC.

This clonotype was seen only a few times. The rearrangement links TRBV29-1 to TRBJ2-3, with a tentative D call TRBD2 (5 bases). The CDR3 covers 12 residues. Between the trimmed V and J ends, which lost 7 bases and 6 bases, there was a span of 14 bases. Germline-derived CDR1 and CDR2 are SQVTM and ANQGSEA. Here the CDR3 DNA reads TGCAGCGCCCGGGCTTCGGGGGATACGCAGTATTTT. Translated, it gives CSARASGDTQYF.

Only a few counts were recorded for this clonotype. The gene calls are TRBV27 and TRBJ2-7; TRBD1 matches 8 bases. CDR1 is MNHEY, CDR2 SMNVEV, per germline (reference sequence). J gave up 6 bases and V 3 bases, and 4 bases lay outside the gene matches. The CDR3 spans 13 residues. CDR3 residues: CASSFKTGVEQYF. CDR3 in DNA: TGTGCCAGCAGTTTTAAGACAGGGGTCGAGCAGTACTTC.

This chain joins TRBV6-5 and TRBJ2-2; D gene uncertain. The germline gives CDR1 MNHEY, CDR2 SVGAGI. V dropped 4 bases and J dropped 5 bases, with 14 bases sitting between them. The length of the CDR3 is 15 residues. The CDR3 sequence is CASSFPTMGTGELFF. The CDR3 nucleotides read TGTGCCAGCAGTTTTCCGACAATGGGGACCGGGGAGCTGTTTTTT.

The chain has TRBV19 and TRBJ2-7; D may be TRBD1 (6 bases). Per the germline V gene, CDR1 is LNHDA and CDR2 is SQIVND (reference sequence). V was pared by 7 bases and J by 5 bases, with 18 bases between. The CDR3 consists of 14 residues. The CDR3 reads CASTPGRGFDEQYF. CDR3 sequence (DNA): TGTGCCAGTACCCCCGGCAGGGGATTCGACGAGCAGTACTTC.

The CDR3 DNA follows: TGTGCCTGGACTGGAGTCGGTACTGGGGCCAACGTCCTGACTTTC. Amino acid sequence: CAWTGVGTGANVLTF. The chain is built from TRBV30 and TRBJ2-6; D remains ambiguous. The CDR3 consists of 15 residues. V lost 4 bases, J lost 2 bases, and 12 bases lay in between. Germline CDR1 GTSNPN, CDR2 SVGIG (reference sequence). Filled out from reference TRBV30 and TRBJ2-6, the complete variable domain reads SQTIHQWPATLVQPVGSPLSLECTVEGTSNPNLYWYRQAAGRGLQLLFYSVGIGQISSEVPQNLSASRPQDRQFILSSKKLLLSDSGFYLCAWTGVGTGANVLTFGAGSRLTVL.

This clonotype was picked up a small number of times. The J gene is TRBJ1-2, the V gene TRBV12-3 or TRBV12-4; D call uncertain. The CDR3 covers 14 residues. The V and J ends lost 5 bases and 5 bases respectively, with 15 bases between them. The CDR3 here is CASSPRDGLYGYTF. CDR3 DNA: TGTGCCAGCAGTCCCAGAGACGGACTATATGGCTACACCTTC.

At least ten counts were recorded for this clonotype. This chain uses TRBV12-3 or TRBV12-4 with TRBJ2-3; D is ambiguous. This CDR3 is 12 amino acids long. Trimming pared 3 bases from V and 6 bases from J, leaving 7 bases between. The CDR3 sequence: CASSFYPDTQYF. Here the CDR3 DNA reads TGTGCCAGCAGTTTTTATCCCGATACGCAGTATTTT.

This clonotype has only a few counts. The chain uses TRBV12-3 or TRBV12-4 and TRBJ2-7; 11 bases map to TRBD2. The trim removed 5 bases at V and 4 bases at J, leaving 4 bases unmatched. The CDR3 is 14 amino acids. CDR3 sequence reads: CASSTGLAVYEQYF. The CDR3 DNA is TGTGCCAGCAGTACGGGACTAGCGGTTTACGAGCAGTACTTC.

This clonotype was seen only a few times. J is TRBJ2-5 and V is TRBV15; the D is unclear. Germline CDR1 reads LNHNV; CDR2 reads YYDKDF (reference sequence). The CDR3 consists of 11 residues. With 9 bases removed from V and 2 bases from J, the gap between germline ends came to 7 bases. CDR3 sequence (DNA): TGTGCCACAGGGCTGCAAGAGACCCAGTACTTC. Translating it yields CATGLQETQYF.

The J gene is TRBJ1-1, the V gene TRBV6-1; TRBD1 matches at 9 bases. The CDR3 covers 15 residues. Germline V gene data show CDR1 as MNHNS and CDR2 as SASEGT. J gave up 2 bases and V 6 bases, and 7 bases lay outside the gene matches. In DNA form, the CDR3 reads TGTGCCAGCAGCCCGGGACAGGGATACAACACTGAAGCTTTCTTT. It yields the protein CASSPGQGYNTEAFF.

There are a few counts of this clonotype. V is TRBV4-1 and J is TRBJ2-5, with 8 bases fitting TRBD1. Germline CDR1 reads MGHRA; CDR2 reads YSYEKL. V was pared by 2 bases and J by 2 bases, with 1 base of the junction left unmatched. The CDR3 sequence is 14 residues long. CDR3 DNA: TGCGCCAGCAGCCAACAGGGGGCTCAAGAGACCCAGTACTTC. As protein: CASSQQGAQETQYF.

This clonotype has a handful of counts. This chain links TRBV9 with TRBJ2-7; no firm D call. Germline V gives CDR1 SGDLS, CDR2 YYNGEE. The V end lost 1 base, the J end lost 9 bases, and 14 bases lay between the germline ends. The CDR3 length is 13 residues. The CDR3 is CASSVYEVVGQYF. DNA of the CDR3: TGTGCCAGCAGCGTATATGAGGTGGTGGGGCAGTACTTC.

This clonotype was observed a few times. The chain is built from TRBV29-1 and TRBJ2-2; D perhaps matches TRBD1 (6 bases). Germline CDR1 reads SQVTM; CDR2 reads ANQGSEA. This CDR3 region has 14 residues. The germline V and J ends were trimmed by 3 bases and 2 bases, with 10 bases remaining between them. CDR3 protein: CSVEGAENTGELFF. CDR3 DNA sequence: TGCAGCGTTGAGGGGGCCGAAAACACCGGGGAGCTGTTTTTT.

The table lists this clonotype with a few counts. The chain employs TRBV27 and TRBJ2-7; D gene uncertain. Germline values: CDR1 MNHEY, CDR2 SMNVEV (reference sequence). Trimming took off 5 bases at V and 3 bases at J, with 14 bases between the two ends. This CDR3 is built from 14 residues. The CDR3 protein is CASSPSYGHYEQYF. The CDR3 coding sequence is TGTGCCAGCAGTCCGTCATACGGGCACTACGAGCAGTACTTC.

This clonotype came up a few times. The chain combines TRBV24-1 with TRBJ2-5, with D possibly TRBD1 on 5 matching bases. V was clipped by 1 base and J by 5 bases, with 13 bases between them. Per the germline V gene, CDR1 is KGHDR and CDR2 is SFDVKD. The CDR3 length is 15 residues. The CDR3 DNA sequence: TGTGCCACCAGTGATTTTACAGGCTCCCATGAGACCCAGTACTTC. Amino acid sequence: CATSDFTGSHETQYF.

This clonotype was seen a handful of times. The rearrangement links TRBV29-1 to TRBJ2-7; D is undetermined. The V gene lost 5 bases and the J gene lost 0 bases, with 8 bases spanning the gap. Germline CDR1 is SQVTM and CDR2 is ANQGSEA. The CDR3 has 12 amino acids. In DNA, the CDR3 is TGCAGCGTTAGCAGCTTCTCCTACGAGCAGTACTTC. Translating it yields CSVSSFSYEQYF.

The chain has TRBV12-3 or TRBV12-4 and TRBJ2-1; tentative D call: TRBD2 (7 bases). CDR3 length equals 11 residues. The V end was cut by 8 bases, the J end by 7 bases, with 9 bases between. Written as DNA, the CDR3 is TGTGCCAGCGAGGGGGGGAATGAGCAGTTCTTC. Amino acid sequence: CASEGGNEQFF.

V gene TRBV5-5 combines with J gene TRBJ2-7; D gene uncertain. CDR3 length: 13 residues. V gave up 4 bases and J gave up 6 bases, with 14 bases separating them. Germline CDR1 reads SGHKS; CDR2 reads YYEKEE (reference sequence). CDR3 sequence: CASSPRLICEQYF. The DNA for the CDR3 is TGTGCCAGCAGCCCTAGACTGATCTGCGAGCAGTACTTC.

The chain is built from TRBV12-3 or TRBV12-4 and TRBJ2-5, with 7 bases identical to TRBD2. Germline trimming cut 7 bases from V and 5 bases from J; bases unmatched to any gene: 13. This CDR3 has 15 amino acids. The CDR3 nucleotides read TGTGCCAGCAACCCGGGGTGGGGGGGTTTGGAGACCCAGTACTTC. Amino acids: CASNPGWGGLETQYF.

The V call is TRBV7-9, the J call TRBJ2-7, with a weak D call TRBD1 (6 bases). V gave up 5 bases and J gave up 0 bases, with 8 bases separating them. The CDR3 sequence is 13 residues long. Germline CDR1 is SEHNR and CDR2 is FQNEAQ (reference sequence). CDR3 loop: CASSNRVSYEQYF. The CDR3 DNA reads TGTGCCAGCAGCAACAGGGTCTCCTACGAGCAGTACTTC.

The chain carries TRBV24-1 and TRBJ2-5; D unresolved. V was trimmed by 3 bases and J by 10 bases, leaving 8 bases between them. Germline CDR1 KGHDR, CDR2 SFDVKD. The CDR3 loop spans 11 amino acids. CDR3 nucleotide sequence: TGTGCCACCAGTGATGCGGCTAGCCAGTACTTC. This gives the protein CATSDAASQYF.

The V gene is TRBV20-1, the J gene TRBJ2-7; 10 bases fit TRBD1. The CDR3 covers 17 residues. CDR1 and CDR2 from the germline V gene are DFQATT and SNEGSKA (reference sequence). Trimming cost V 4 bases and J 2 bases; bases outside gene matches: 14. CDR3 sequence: CSATEKPGQGNPYEQYF. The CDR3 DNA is TGCAGTGCTACCGAAAAACCGGGACAGGGGAACCCCTACGAGCAGTACTTC.

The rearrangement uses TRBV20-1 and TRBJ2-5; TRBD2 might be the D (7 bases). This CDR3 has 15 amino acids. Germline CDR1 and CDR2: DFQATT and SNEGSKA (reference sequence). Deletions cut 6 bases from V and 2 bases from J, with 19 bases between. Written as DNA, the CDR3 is TGCAGTGCCAGAAAAATACGGGGGGCTCAAGAGACCCAGTACTTC. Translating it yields CSARKIRGAQETQYF.